This TCR beta chain was captured in a study of vaccination and CD4 T cells after COVID-19. V was clipped by 3 bases and J by 0 bases, with 2 bases between them. CDR1 is DFQATT, CDR2 SNEGSKA, per germline (reference sequence). CDR3 size: 11 residues. Comments on this clonotype: Its antigen is undetermined.

Indicated treatment: roughly 11-day PBMC culture with coronavirus spike peptide pools or control peptides (ViraFEST assay). An Oncomine TCR Beta short-read assay was used to sequence the DNA from cultured CD4+ T cells. MiXCR was run by TCRdb on the PCR reads, yielding one entry per CDR3 protein. This table holds about 15,000 distinct CDR3 sequences, 50% to 65% found once. The rearrangement joins TRBV20-1 to TRBJ1-1; D is unclear. The source material was CD4+ T cells from blood, cultured in vitro. The sequence was collected from a human donor who had recovered from COVID-19. DNA for the CDR3: TGCAGTGCTAGCTTGAACACTGAAGCTTTCTTT. The encoded protein is CSASLNTEAFF.